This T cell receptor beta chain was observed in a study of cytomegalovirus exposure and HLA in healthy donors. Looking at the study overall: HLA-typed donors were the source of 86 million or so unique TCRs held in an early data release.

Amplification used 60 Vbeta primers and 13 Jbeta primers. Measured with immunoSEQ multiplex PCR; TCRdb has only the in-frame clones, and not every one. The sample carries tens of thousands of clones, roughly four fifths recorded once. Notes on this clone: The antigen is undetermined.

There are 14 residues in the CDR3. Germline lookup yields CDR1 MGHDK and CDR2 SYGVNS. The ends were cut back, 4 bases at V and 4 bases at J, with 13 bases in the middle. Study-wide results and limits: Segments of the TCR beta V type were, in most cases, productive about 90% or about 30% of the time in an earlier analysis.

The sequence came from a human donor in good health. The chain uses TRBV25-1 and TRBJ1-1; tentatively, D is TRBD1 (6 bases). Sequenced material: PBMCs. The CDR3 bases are TGTGCCAGCAGTGCACAGGGAAGGGGCACTGAAGCTTTCTTT. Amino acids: CASSAQGRGTEAFF.